These 30 T cell receptor beta chains were all obtained from the same sample, sequenced in a study of T cells in Graves' hyperthyroidism and ophthalmopathy. TCR beta CDR3 sequences were amplified from RNA transcripts. Primed by the HTBI set, a first-round RT-PCR was run on the TCR CDR3. TCRdb processed the multiplex PCR reads anew with MiXCR; each CDR3 protein has one entry. The top ten hold roughly 13% of the sample, which has 400,000 to 500,000 distinct CDR3 sequences, roughly 14% seen once. The sequencing sample was made of blood. All receptors come from a man between 18 and 35 years old with Graves' ophthalmopathy.

This chain links TRBV4-2 with TRBJ2-7, with D possibly matching TRBD2 (6 bases). CDR3 length: 15 residues. Looked up from germline, CDR1 is LGHNA and CDR2 is YNFKEQ. V gave up 4 bases and J gave up 2 bases, with 15 bases separating them. In DNA form, the CDR3 reads TGTGCCAGCAGCCCTTCGACGGGAGAGACCTACGAGCAGTACTTC. This sequence encodes CASSPSTGETYEQYF.

This clonotype occurred many times. This rearrangement joins TRBV19 to TRBJ1-5; the D gene is possibly TRBD1 (6 bases). This CDR3 contains 15 residues. V dropped 6 bases and J dropped 2 bases, with 14 bases sitting between them. Germline assignment: CDR1 LNHDA and CDR2 SQIVND (reference sequence). CDR3 sequence: CASSGTGYGNQPQHF. The DNA of the CDR3 is TGTGCCAGTAGCGGTACAGGGTACGGCAATCAGCCCCAGCATTTT. The entire variable domain, with the rest obtained from reference TRBV19 and TRBJ1-5, is as follows: DGGITQSPKYLFRKEGQNVTLSCEQNLNHDAMYWYRQDPGQGLRLIYYSQIVNDFQKGDIAEGYSVSREKKESFPLTVTSAQKNPTAFYLCASSGTGYGNQPQHFGDGTRLSIL.

This clonotype was recorded at least ten times. The V call is TRBV12-3 or TRBV12-4, the J call TRBJ1-1; D is ambiguous. The CDR3 loop spans 13 amino acids. The V end lost 3 bases, the J end lost 6 bases, and 11 bases lay between the germline ends. CDR3 bases: TGTGCCAGCAGTTTGAGGGAGAGGGCTGAAGCTTTCTTT. Its translation: CASSLRERAEAFF.

This rearrangement joins TRBV4-2 to TRBJ2-1, with 13 positions matching TRBD2. V was pared by 5 bases and J by 5 bases, with 6 bases of the junction left unmatched. CDR1 LGHNA and CDR2 YNFKEQ come from the germline V gene. CDR3 size: 16 residues. The CDR3 reads CASSTQLAGGNNEQFF. The CDR3 DNA follows: TGTGCCAGCAGCACCCAACTAGCGGGGGGGAACAATGAGCAGTTCTTC.

The J gene is TRBJ1-1, the V gene TRBV18; no firm D call. CDR1 and CDR2 from the germline V gene are KGHSH and LQKENI. This CDR3 comprises 15 residues. V was clipped by 3 bases and J by 0 bases, with 11 bases between them. The CDR3, as DNA: TGTGCCAGCTCACCCGGGCAGGCAATGAACACTGAAGCTTTCTTT. This sequence encodes CASSPGQAMNTEAFF.

This clonotype was detected a few times. The chain employs TRBV5-4 and TRBJ2-5, with D perhaps assigned TRBD1 or TRBD2 (6 bases each). With 4 bases removed from V and 5 bases from J, the gap between germline ends came to 24 bases. The V gene's germline CDR1 is SGHNT and CDR2 YYREEE (reference sequence). This CDR3 is 17 amino acids long. CDR3 region: CASSPPGGFSRGETQYF. The DNA for the CDR3 is TGTGCCAGCAGCCCGCCCGGAGGGTTCTCGAGGGGGGAGACCCAGTACTTC.

In this sample, this clonotype turned up many times. The CDR3 DNA reads as TGTGCCAGCAGCTTAGAATGGTGGCGGGGCCCGATCTACTCCTACAATGAGCAGTTCTTC. Encoded protein: CASSLEWWRGPIYSYNEQFF. The rearrangement links TRBV7-8 to TRBJ2-1, with D possibly matching TRBD2 (6 bases). The CDR3 extends over 20 amino acids. Trimming pared 1 base from V and 0 bases from J, leaving 22 bases between. The germline V gene has CDR1 SGHVS and CDR2 FQNEAQ.

This clonotype was detected ten times or more. The chain has TRBV20-1 and TRBJ2-7; the D gene could be TRBD1 or TRBD2 (5 bases each). V was shortened by 1 base and J by 6 bases, with 10 bases between the two germline ends. CDR1 and CDR2 (germline): DFQATT, SNEGSKA (reference sequence). This CDR3 spans 12 amino acids. The CDR3 sequence is CSARVGGREQYF. The CDR3, as DNA: TGCAGTGCTAGAGTTGGGGGACGCGAGCAGTACTTC.

The J gene is TRBJ1-6, the V gene TRBV5-1; 9 bases line up with TRBD1. Looked up from germline, CDR1 is SGHRS and CDR2 is YFSETQ. Trimming at V came to 4 bases and at J to 7 bases, leaving 6 bases not matched to a gene. This CDR3 has 15 amino acids. The CDR3 loop is CASSRDRVPNSPLHF. CDR3 bases: TGCGCCAGCAGCCGGGACAGGGTTCCAAATTCACCCCTCCACTTT.

This clonotype was picked up many times. This chain links TRBV5-5 with TRBJ2-7; weak D call: TRBD2 (5 bases). CDR3 length equals 15 residues. CDR1 and CDR2 (germline): SGHKS, YYEKEE (reference sequence). Trimming shortened V by 7 bases and J by 3 bases, and 20 bases separated the two germline ends. The CDR3 region has the DNA TGTGCCAGCGGCCGTGGGGAGCGAGTGGTCTACGAGCAGTACTTC. Residues: CASGRGERVVYEQYF. The full variable domain, its missing parts supplied by reference TRBV5-5 and TRBJ2-7, is DAGVTQSPTHLIKTRGQQVTLRCSPISGHKSVSWYQQVLGQGPQFIFQYYEKEERGRGNFPDRFSARQFPNYSSELNVNALLLGDSALYLCASGRGERVVYEQYFGPGTRLTVT.

This clonotype was found many times. The V call is TRBV30, the J call TRBJ1-1; D possibly corresponds to TRBD1 (6 bases). This CDR3 has 14 amino acids. CDR1 is GTSNPN and CDR2 is SVGIG in the germline V gene (reference sequence). V lost 2 bases, J lost 5 bases, and 15 bases lay in between. The CDR3 here is CAWSTGHEGTEAFF. The DNA of the CDR3 is TGTGCCTGGAGTACGGGACACGAGGGGACTGAAGCTTTCTTT.

The table lists this clonotype with many counts. The chain uses TRBV20-1 and TRBJ1-1, with a tentative D call TRBD1 (5 bases). V lost 2 bases and J 6 bases, leaving 10 bases between the germline ends. CDR1 and CDR2 from the germline V gene are DFQATT and SNEGSKA (reference sequence). There are 12 residues in the CDR3. The CDR3 reads CSARQGVPEAFF. CDR3 sequence (DNA): TGCAGTGCTAGACAGGGCGTCCCTGAAGCTTTCTTT.

CDR3 DNA sequence: TGTGCCAGCAGTGCTTTGCCAGGGGTACCCGAGCAGTTCTTC. Amino acid sequence: CASSALPGVPEQFF. The chain uses TRBV6-2 or TRBV6-3 and TRBJ2-1, with a tentative D call TRBD1 (6 bases). The germline gives CDR1 MNHEY, CDR2 SVGEGT. This CDR3 spans 14 amino acids. Between the trimmed V and J ends, which lost 5 bases and 10 bases, there was a span of 18 bases.

This clonotype was seen ten or more times. The rearrangement uses TRBV20-1 and TRBJ2-1, with a possible D match to TRBD1 (5 bases). CDR1 is DFQATT, CDR2 SNEGSKA, per germline (reference sequence). This CDR3 is 18 amino acids long. Trimming cost V 0 bases and J 3 bases, with 21 bases left between them. The CDR3 DNA reads TGCAGTGCTAGAGATATGGCAGGGATTGTTGGTCGCTACAATGAGCAGTTCTTC. It yields the protein CSARDMAGIVGRYNEQFF.

The chain employs TRBV6-5 and TRBJ1-4; 12 bases fit TRBD1. The ends lost 4 bases at V and 7 bases at J; junction bases unmatched: 10. The length of the CDR3 is 17 residues. CDR1 and CDR2 (germline): MNHEY, SVGAGI. The CDR3 sequence is CASSSGTGGASSEKLFF. The CDR3 nucleotides read TGTGCCAGCAGTTCGGGGACAGGGGGCGCGAGTAGTGAAAAACTGTTTTTT.

The sample holds many counts of this clonotype. The chain links TRBV20-1 to TRBJ2-1, with D maybe TRBD1 (5 bases). This CDR3 is 13 amino acids long. Germline V gene sequence: CDR1 DFQATT, CDR2 SNEGSKA (reference sequence). CDR3 protein: CSSTRGGVNEQFF. CDR3 DNA: TGCAGCTCGACAAGGGGCGGTGTCAATGAGCAGTTCTTC.

This clonotype was seen at least ten times. Here the CDR3 DNA reads TGTGCCACCAGCCTAAGCGGGAGGGCCGAGGGTGAGCAGTTCTTC. Its protein product is CATSLSGRAEGEQFF. This chain connects TRBV15 to TRBJ2-1; 10 bases are a match to TRBD2. V dropped 5 bases and J dropped 9; count of bases not matched to a gene: 10. The CDR3 is 15 residues long. Germline V gives CDR1 LNHNV, CDR2 YYDKDF (reference sequence).

In its sample, this clonotype was seen many times. The chain uses TRBV6-2 or TRBV6-3 and TRBJ2-5, with D perhaps matching TRBD2 (6 bases). V lost 2 bases, J lost 0 bases, and 10 bases lay in between. CDR1 and CDR2 (germline): MNHEY, SVGEGT. The length of the CDR3 is 15 residues. CDR3 region: CASSYASANQETQYF. CDR3 bases: TGTGCCAGCAGTTACGCTAGCGCAAACCAAGAGACCCAGTACTTC.

This clonotype was counted ten times or more. The genes are TRBV19 and TRBJ2-5; D ambiguous. The CDR3 has 13 amino acids. The ends were cut back, 11 bases at V and 2 bases at J, with 15 bases in the middle. CDR1 LNHDA and CDR2 SQIVND come from the germline V gene (reference sequence). The CDR3 loop is CASGLAGQETQYF. The CDR3 DNA reads TGTGCCTCCGGGTTGGCAGGTCAAGAGACCCAGTACTTC.

This clonotype was counted a single time. This clone may be a read error of a much larger clone one base away. The gene calls are TRBV5-6 and TRBJ1-1; D unclear. CDR3 size: 13 residues. Looked up from germline, CDR1 is SGHDT and CDR2 is YYEEEE. This CDR3 is CASGFVEADEAFF. CDR3 nucleotides: TGTGCCAGCGGCTTCGTGGAGGCCGATGAAGCTTTCTTT.

This clonotype was counted between two and nine times. Since a much larger clone is just one base distant, this may be a read error. This chain links TRBV7-8 with TRBJ2-1; D unclear. Trimming cost V 5 bases and J 2 bases, with 13 bases left between them. In germline, CDR1 is SGHVS, CDR2 FQNEAQ. The CDR3 covers 15 residues. CDR3 sequence (DNA): TGTGCCAGCAGCCCCACCGGGCAAGCCTACAATGAGCAGTTCTTC. Translating gives CASSPTGQAYNEQFF.

This clonotype turned up a few times. The rearrangement uses TRBV30 and TRBJ2-7; D is unresolved. Per the germline V gene, CDR1 is GTSNPN and CDR2 is SVGIG (reference sequence). The CDR3 length is 11 residues. V gave up 0 bases and J gave up 7 bases, with 7 bases separating them. CDR3 protein: CAWSVQLEQYF. DNA of the CDR3: TGTGCCTGGAGTGTCCAGCTGGAGCAGTACTTC.

The chain joins TRBV29-1 to TRBJ2-1; D gene unclear. Trimming removed 7 bases from V and 0 bases from J, with 10 bases in between. This CDR3 region has 13 residues. Germline loops: CDR1 SQVTM, CDR2 ANQGSEA. In DNA form, the CDR3 reads TGCAGCGGACGGGCCAGCTCCTACAATGAGCAGTTCTTC. Its protein product is CSGRASSYNEQFF.

This clonotype has at least ten counts. The chain recombines TRBV3-1 with TRBJ2-7; D call uncertain. This CDR3 has 16 amino acids. The V gene lost 4 bases and the J gene lost 2 bases, with 18 bases spanning the gap. The germline V gene has CDR1 LGHDT and CDR2 YNNKEL (reference sequence). The CDR3 nucleotides read TGTGCCAGCAGCCCTAAGGGTCCTAGACATCCCTACGAGCAGTACTTC. Translation: CASSPKGPRHPYEQYF.

In its sample, this clonotype was seen many times. The V and J genes are TRBV7-2 and TRBJ1-1; no clear D gene. The CDR3 is made up of 18 amino acids. Germline CDR1 SGHTA, CDR2 FQGNSA. The V and J ends lost 1 base and 0 bases respectively, with 18 bases between them. The CDR3 DNA reads as TGTGCCAGCAGCTTAGGCCGGAGTGGGTGGCCTATGAACACTGAAGCTTTCTTT. This translates into CASSLGRSGWPMNTEAFF.

This clonotype occurred a few times. The gene calls are TRBV5-6 and TRBJ1-1, with D possibly being TRBD1 (6 bases). CDR3 length: 13 residues. Germline V lookup: CDR1 SGHDT, CDR2 YYEEEE. Trimming removed 4 bases at V and 10 bases at J, with 17 bases between. As DNA, the CDR3 is TGTGCCAGCAGCCGGACGGGGGCGCTTGGAGCTTTCTTT. The encoded protein is CASSRTGALGAFF. Full variable domain (outside the CDR3, taken from reference TRBV5-6 and TRBJ1-1): DAGVTQSPTHLIKTRGQQVTLRCSPKSGHDTVSWYQQALGQGPQFIFQYYEEEERQRGNFPDRFSGHQFPNYSSELNVNALLLGDSALYLCASSRTGALGAFFGQGTRLTVV.

This clonotype was picked up a small number of times. This rearrangement joins TRBV9 to TRBJ2-1; 8 bases match TRBD2. Germline V gives CDR1 SGDLS, CDR2 YYNGEE. The V segment lost 4 bases and the J segment 3 bases; nucleotides outside the gene matches: 9. The CDR3 runs 16 residues. CDR3 coding DNA: TGTGCCAGCAGCCCGGCGGAGGGGACTAGCTACAATGAGCAGTTCTTC. It codes for CASSPAEGTSYNEQFF.

This clonotype was seen many times. The chain couples TRBV27 to TRBJ2-1; TRBD2 matches 9 bases. This CDR3 has 15 amino acids. The V segment lost 4 bases and the J segment 8 bases; nucleotides outside the gene matches: 9. Germline CDR1 MNHEY, CDR2 SMNVEV (reference sequence). This chain's CDR3 is CASSSGAGGSDEQFF. As DNA, the CDR3 is TGTGCCAGCAGTTCAGGGGCGGGAGGGAGCGATGAGCAGTTCTTC.

There are many counts of this clonotype. CDR3 amino acids: CASSRDELLQGYTF. CDR3 nucleotides: TGTGCCAGCAGCCGCGACGAACTCCTCCAGGGCTACACCTTC. V gene TRBV7-6 combines with J gene TRBJ1-2; D unclear. With 5 bases removed from V and 8 bases from J, the gap between germline ends came to 18 bases. CDR3 length: 14 amino acids. Germline V CDR1 and CDR2: SGHVS, FNYEAQ.

This clonotype has a count of ten or more. The chain carries TRBV6-1 and TRBJ1-4; no firm D call. Per the germline V gene, CDR1 is MNHNS and CDR2 is SASEGT. The CDR3 covers 14 residues. The V end was cut by 6 bases, the J end by 5 bases, with 13 bases between. The CDR3 DNA follows: TGTGCCAGCAGCTACTTAGGACTGAATGAAAAACTGTTTTTT. The encoded protein is CASSYLGLNEKLFF.